These 29 T cell receptor beta chains came from one sample sequenced in a study of T cells in Graves' hyperthyroidism and ophthalmopathy (dated by TCRdb to between 2017 and 2020). Receptors were amplified or captured by multiplex PCR. The run used an Illumina HiSeq 2000. Amplification of TCR beta CDR3 regions was carried out from RNA transcripts. The first round of RT-PCR for the TCR CDR3 was performed with the HTBI primer set and the Qiagen OneStep RT-PCR kit. In-frame beta chains were kept once TCRdb had trimmed the public reads at Q25 with fastp and called clones with MiXCR. Here each entry gathers all rows of one CDR3 protein and keeps the most common genes and DNA. Within this sample are approximately 690,000 distinct CDR3 sequences, with about 20% of them counted one time only. The ten biggest clones cover around a third of the sample. Specimen: blood. The source is a man aged 25 to 40 with Graves' ophthalmopathy.

The rearrangement uses TRBV19 and TRBJ1-2; no firm D call. Germline V gene data show CDR1 as LNHDA and CDR2 as SQIVND (reference sequence). The CDR3 is 11 residues long. The V end lost 5 bases, the J end lost 6 bases, and 7 bases lay between the germline ends. The CDR3 coding sequence is TGTGCCAGTAGTTACGGGGATGGCTACACCTTC. Its translation is CASSYGDGYTF.

This clonotype was detected ten times or more. J is TRBJ1-3 and V is TRBV6-5; D is perhaps TRBD1 (6 bases). The V end lost 2 bases, the J end lost 2 bases, and 10 bases lay between the germline ends. The CDR3 length is 15 residues. The germline V gene has CDR1 MNHEY and CDR2 SVGAGI. CDR3 protein: CASSYPRQAGNTIYF. In DNA form, the CDR3 reads TGTGCCAGCAGTTACCCAAGACAGGCTGGAAACACCATATATTTT.

The V call is TRBV12-3 or TRBV12-4, the J call TRBJ2-1; 14 bases match TRBD2. V was pared by 5 bases and J by 5 bases, with 2 bases of the junction left unmatched. CDR3 length: 15 amino acids. This CDR3 is CASSKGLAGDNEQFF. The CDR3 DNA reads TGTGCCAGCAGTAAGGGACTAGCGGGGGACAATGAGCAGTTCTTC.

This clonotype appeared many times. V is TRBV28 and J is TRBJ2-3; TRBD2 aligns across 7 bases. This CDR3 region has 14 residues. Germline CDR1 and CDR2: MDHEN and SYDVKM. Trimming at V came to 5 bases and at J to 1 base, leaving 3 bases not matched to a gene. CDR3 loop: CASSGGGRTDTQYF. CDR3 bases: TGTGCCAGCAGTGGGGGGGGACGCACAGATACGCAGTATTTT.

This clonotype was seen a few times. The chain uses TRBV19 and TRBJ2-6; 9 bases agree with TRBD1. V dropped 4 bases and J dropped 1; count of bases not matched to a gene: 5. The CDR3 has 17 residues. The germline gives CDR1 LNHDA, CDR2 SQIVND (reference sequence). CDR3 bases: TGTGCCAGTAGTAGGGGACAGGGTACTTCTGGGGCCAACGTCCTGACTTTC. Protein sequence: CASSRGQGTSGANVLTF.

This clonotype has a count of ten or more. The chain uses TRBV11-2 and TRBJ2-2; D unclear. CDR1 is SGHAT, CDR2 FQNNGV, per germline. V lost 5 bases, J lost 0 bases, and 4 bases lay in between. The CDR3 runs 13 residues. CDR3 DNA: TGTGCCAGCAGCAAATCGAACACCGGGGAGCTGTTTTTT. Its translation: CASSKSNTGELFF.

This clonotype was detected ten times or more. The chain carries TRBV28 and TRBJ2-7; tentatively, D is TRBD2 (5 bases). CDR1 MDHEN and CDR2 SYDVKM come from the germline V gene. Trimming took off 5 bases at V and 0 bases at J, with 11 bases between the two ends. The CDR3 has 14 residues. The DNA for the CDR3 is TGTGCCAGCAGTCCTCGGACTCACTCCTACGAGCAGTACTTC. Residues: CASSPRTHSYEQYF.

This clonotype came up many times. The CDR3 protein is CASSHSWGNTEAFF. The CDR3 DNA reads as TGTGCCAGCAGCCACAGTTGGGGGAACACTGAAGCTTTCTTT. V and J are TRBV3-1 and TRBJ1-1; D remains unclear. Trimming cost V 3 bases and J 1 base, with 9 bases left between them. The germline CDR1 and CDR2 sequences are LGHDT and YNNKEL (reference sequence). This CDR3 spans 14 amino acids.

This sequence joins TRBV29-1 and TRBJ1-3, with no clear D. The CDR3 totals 15 residues. V dropped 5 bases and J dropped 0 bases, with 14 bases sitting between them. Germline lookup yields CDR1 SQVTM and CDR2 ANQGSEA. CDR3 DNA sequence: TGCAGCGTTACATCCCGGGCAACCTCTGGAAACACCATATATTTT. Residues: CSVTSRATSGNTIYF.

This clonotype has a handful of counts. The rearrangement links TRBV15 to TRBJ2-3, with 9 bases matching TRBD2. Germline-derived CDR1 and CDR2 are LNHNV and YYDKDF (reference sequence). The CDR3 has 14 residues. V dropped 6 bases and J dropped 9; count of bases not matched to a gene: 10. The CDR3 sequence: CATRLTSGSKTQYF. The CDR3 coding sequence is TGTGCCACCAGGTTGACTAGCGGTTCGAAAACGCAGTATTTT. Full variable domain (rest looked up from reference TRBV15 and TRBJ2-3): DAMVIQNPRYQVTQFGKPVTLSCSQTLNHNVMYWYQQKSSQAPKLLFHYYDKDFNNEADTPDNFQSRRPNTSFCFLDIRSPGLGDTAMYLCATRLTSGSKTQYFGPGTRLTVL.

Only a few counts were recorded for this clonotype. The V and J genes are TRBV5-5 and TRBJ2-2; the D gene is possibly TRBD1 (6 bases). The CDR3 totals 18 residues. Germline V lookup: CDR1 SGHKS, CDR2 YYEKEE (reference sequence). Deletions cut 1 base from V and 1 base from J, with 17 bases between. This CDR3 is CASSLRVQGFMNTGELFF. DNA for the CDR3: TGTGCCAGCAGCTTGAGGGTACAGGGTTTTATGAACACCGGGGAGCTGTTTTTT.

The J gene is TRBJ1-5, the V gene TRBV20-1; D ambiguous. The germline V gene has CDR1 DFQATT and CDR2 SNEGSKA (reference sequence). The V gene lost 3 bases and the J gene lost 4 bases, with 10 bases spanning the gap. The CDR3 covers 13 residues. This chain's CDR3 is CSASFGGNQPQHF. As DNA, the CDR3 is TGCAGTGCTAGTTTTGGTGGTAATCAGCCCCAGCATTTT.

As to this clonotype: One end of the junction does not line up with germline, which may come from a read error. This chain uses TRBV12-3 or TRBV12-4 with TRBJ2-5; TRBD1 matches at 9 bases. The CDR3 length is 19 residues. The CDR3 coding sequence is TGTGCCAGCAGTTTGGCCCGTAGGGACAGGGTGAAGATCCAAGGGACCCAGTACTTC. Amino acids: CASSLARRDRVKIQGTQYF.

The chain has TRBV29-1 and TRBJ2-1, with D possibly called TRBD1 or TRBD2 (5 bases each). The CDR3 has 13 amino acids. V shed 4 bases and J shed 7 bases, with 14 bases lying between them. Germline V gives CDR1 SQVTM, CDR2 ANQGSEA. The CDR3 loop is CSVVYRWGNEQFF. In DNA form, the CDR3 reads TGCAGCGTTGTTTACCGCTGGGGGAATGAGCAGTTCTTC.

J is TRBJ2-3 and V is TRBV11-2; 7 nucleotides line up with TRBD1. Germline-derived CDR1 and CDR2 are SGHAT and FQNNGV. With V trimmed by 6 bases and J by 2 bases, 11 bases remained unmatched. The CDR3 totals 16 residues. The CDR3 here is CASRTGALGFTDTQYF. As DNA, the CDR3 is TGTGCCAGCAGAACAGGGGCTCTGGGATTCACAGATACGCAGTATTTT.

This clonotype was seen more than once but under ten times. V usage is TRBV9 and J usage is TRBJ2-3; D remains unclear. The germline CDR1 and CDR2 sequences are SGDLS and YYNGEE. CDR3 length: 14 residues. V shed 2 bases and J shed 5 bases, with 12 bases lying between them. The CDR3, as DNA: TGTGCCAGCAGCGTTTCCCAACTCGGAGATACGCAGTATTTT. This sequence encodes CASSVSQLGDTQYF.

This clonotype was recorded at least ten times. The chain employs TRBV28 and TRBJ1-2; TRBD1 matches at 8 bases. The CDR3 runs 15 residues. Germline values: CDR1 MDHEN, CDR2 SYDVKM. J gave up 8 bases and V 5 bases, and 13 bases lay outside the gene matches. CDR3 protein: CASSTQDRETGGYTF. CDR3 DNA sequence: TGTGCCAGCAGTACACAGGACAGGGAGACTGGGGGCTACACCTTC.

This clonotype appeared many times. This chain links TRBV11-3 with TRBJ2-1, with a weak D call TRBD2 (6 bases). Germline V CDR1 and CDR2: SGHNT, YENEEA. Trimming pared 8 bases from V and 5 bases from J, leaving 16 bases between. The CDR3 spans 14 residues. In DNA, the CDR3 is TGTGCCAGCGCGGGGCGCCATGGGGACAATGAGCAGTTCTTC. Translated: CASAGRHGDNEQFF.

Only a few counts were recorded for this clonotype. V is TRBV12-3 or TRBV12-4 and J is TRBJ2-7; the D gene is possibly TRBD1 (5 bases). The V end was cut by 6 bases, the J end by 6 bases, with 15 bases between. This CDR3 has 13 amino acids. The CDR3 sequence: CASRTTDLSEQYF. In DNA form, the CDR3 reads TGTGCCAGCAGGACGACAGACCTTTCCGAGCAGTACTTC.

This clonotype was observed at least ten times. The chain carries TRBV28 and TRBJ2-7; 7 nucleotides match TRBD2. Germline V lookup: CDR1 MDHEN, CDR2 SYDVKM. J gave up 6 bases and V 6 bases, and 11 bases lay outside the gene matches. CDR3 size: 14 residues. CDR3 protein: CASSRTGTKGEQYF. CDR3 DNA: TGTGCCAGCAGCCGTACCGGGACTAAGGGCGAGCAGTACTTC.

The sample holds many counts of this clonotype. Its ends do not fully match the called genes, so a read error is possible. The rearrangement joins TRBV7-7 to TRBJ2-5; D might be TRBD1 (6 bases). Germline CDR1 SSHAT, CDR2 FNYEAQ (reference sequence). The CDR3 totals 13 residues. The CDR3 is CASSGQYQETQYF. The CDR3 DNA follows: TGTGCTAGCAGTGGACAGTACCAAGAGACCCAGTACTTC.

The chain links TRBV28 to TRBJ1-1, with D maybe TRBD1 (6 bases). V shed 4 bases and J shed 4 bases, with 13 bases lying between them. CDR1 is MDHEN, CDR2 SYDVKM, per germline. The CDR3 totals 14 residues. DNA of the CDR3: TGTGCCAGCAGTTCCTACAGGGTGGGCACTGAAGCTTTCTTT. Amino acid sequence: CASSSYRVGTEAFF.

The chain carries TRBV5-1 and TRBJ2-5, with 8 bases matching TRBD2. This CDR3 comprises 16 residues. CDR1 is SGHRS, CDR2 YFSETQ, per germline. Losses at the gene ends were 4 bases for V and 2 bases for J; bases not matched to a gene: 10. CDR3 coding DNA: TGCGCCAGCAGCGTTATCGGACTAGCTCAACAAGAGACCCAGTACTTC. Protein product: CASSVIGLAQQETQYF. The full variable domain, rest sourced from reference TRBV5-1 and TRBJ2-5, is KAGVTQTPRYLIKTRGQQVTLSCSPISGHRSVSWYQQTPGQGLQFLFEYFSETQRNKGNFPGRFSGRQFSNSRSEMNVSTLELGDSALYLCASSVIGLAQQETQYFGPGTRLLVL.

This clonotype was detected many times. The chain has TRBV7-8 and TRBJ2-5, with D tentatively TRBD2 (5 bases). There are 14 residues in the CDR3. The ends were cut back, 5 bases at V and 3 bases at J, with 13 bases in the middle. Germline lookup yields CDR1 SGHVS and CDR2 FQNEAQ. The CDR3, as DNA: TGTGCCAGCAGCCCATCCCGGAGGAAAGAGACCCAGTACTTC. It is translated as CASSPSRRKETQYF.

This clonotype was found a few times. This chain links TRBV5-1 with TRBJ2-3; D is unclear. Germline V gene sequence: CDR1 SGHRS, CDR2 YFSETQ. CDR3 length: 13 residues. V was shortened by 1 base and J by 3 bases, with 6 bases between the two germline ends. The CDR3 DNA is TGCGCCAGCAGCTTGAGGCCGACAGATACGCAGTATTTT. Its translation: CASSLRPTDTQYF.

Many counts were recorded for this clonotype. This sequence joins TRBV12-3 or TRBV12-4 and TRBJ2-7; D is uncertain. This CDR3 has 13 residues. The germline V and J ends were trimmed by 4 bases and 2 bases, with 9 bases remaining between them. DNA for the CDR3: TGTGCCAGCAGTTCAGAGACACCCTACGAGCAGTACTTC. Protein product: CASSSETPYEQYF.

The chain uses TRBV20-1 and TRBJ2-7; 7 nucleotides line up with TRBD1. Germline V CDR1 and CDR2: DFQATT, SNEGSKA (reference sequence). The V segment lost 3 bases and the J segment 6 bases; nucleotides outside the gene matches: 8. The CDR3 runs 13 residues. CDR3 nucleotides: TGCAGTGCTAGTCTACAGGGGTTACGCGAGCAGTACTTC. This translates into CSASLQGLREQYF.

This chain joins TRBV20-1 and TRBJ2-1, with D tentatively TRBD2 (6 bases). From germline, CDR1 is DFQATT and CDR2 SNEGSKA (reference sequence). The CDR3 spans 13 residues. V was shortened by 4 bases and J by 8 bases, with 15 bases between the two germline ends. DNA of the CDR3: TGCAGTGCTACCCGGGACTCCCTGTATGAGCAGTTCTTC. Protein: CSATRDSLYEQFF.

This clonotype was seen just once. The chain combines TRBV24-1 with TRBJ2-7, with 9 bases lining up with TRBD1. Trimming removed 0 bases from V and 7 bases from J; junction bases left unmatched: 9. The germline gives CDR1 KGHDR, CDR2 SFDVKD. The CDR3 is made up of 16 amino acids. CDR3 DNA sequence: TGTGCCACCAGTGATTTGACAGGGGGCGCCCCGGAAGAGCAGTACTTC. Amino acids: CATSDLTGGAPEEQYF.